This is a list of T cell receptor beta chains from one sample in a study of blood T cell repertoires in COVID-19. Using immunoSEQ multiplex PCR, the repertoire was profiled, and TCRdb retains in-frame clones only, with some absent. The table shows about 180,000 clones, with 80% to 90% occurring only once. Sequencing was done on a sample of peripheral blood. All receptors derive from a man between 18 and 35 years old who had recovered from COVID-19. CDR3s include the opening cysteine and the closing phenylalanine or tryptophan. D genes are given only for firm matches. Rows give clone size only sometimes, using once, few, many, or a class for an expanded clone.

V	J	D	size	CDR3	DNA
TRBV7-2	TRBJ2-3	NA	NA	CASSLGYYSGGTDTQYF	TGTGCCAGCAGCTTAGGGTACTATTCCGGTGGGACAGATACGCAGTATTTT
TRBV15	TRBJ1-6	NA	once	CATSRDRGLGGRGSPLHF	TGTGCCACCAGCAGAGATCGGGGGCTAGGAGGGAGGGGCTCACCCCTCCACTTT
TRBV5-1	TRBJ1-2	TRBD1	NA	CASNTGAAYGYTF	TGCGCCAGCAATACAGGGGCGGCCTATGGCTACACCTTC
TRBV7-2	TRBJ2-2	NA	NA	CASSSGEGTGELFF	TGTGCCAGCAGCTCCGGAGAGGGAACCGGGGAGCTGTTTTTT
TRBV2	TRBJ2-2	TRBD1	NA	CASKTGQGAAGELFF	TGTGCCAGCAAGACGGGACAGGGGGCAGCCGGGGAGCTGTTTTTT
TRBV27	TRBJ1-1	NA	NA	CASSAARSRTEAFF	TGTGCCAGCAGTGCGGCCCGATCGCGCACTGAAGCTTTCTTT
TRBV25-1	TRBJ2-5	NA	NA	CASSEGSRRKALRETQYF	TGTGCCAGCAGTGAAGGTAGTCGCCGCAAAGCCTTAAGAGAGACCCAGTACTTC
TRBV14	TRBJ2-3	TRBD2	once	CASSQEGLAGEVDTQYF	TGTGCCAGCAGCCAAGAGGGACTAGCGGGAGAGGTAGATACGCAGTATTTT
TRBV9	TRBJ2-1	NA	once	CASSVGEPNEQFF	TGTGCCAGCAGCGTAGGGGAGCCAAATGAGCAGTTCTTC
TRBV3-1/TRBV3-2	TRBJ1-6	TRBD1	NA	CASSPRDRGEQSPLHF	TGTGCCAGCAGCCCCCGGGACAGGGGAGAGCAATCACCCCTCCACTTT
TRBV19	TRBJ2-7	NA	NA	CASSASFDSSYEQYF	TGTGCCAGTAGTGCCTCCTTTGACAGTTCCTACGAGCAGTACTTC
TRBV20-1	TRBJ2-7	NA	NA	CSARDLEQYF	TGCAGTGCTAGAGATCTCGAGCAGTACTTC
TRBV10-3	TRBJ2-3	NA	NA	CAISERTVILGTDTQYF	TGTGCCATCAGTGAGAGGACAGTGATTTTGGGCACAGATACGCAGTATTTT
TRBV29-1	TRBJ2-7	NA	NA	CSVEEVGRGCYF	TGCAGCGTTGAAGAAGTAGGCCGGGGATGCTACTTC
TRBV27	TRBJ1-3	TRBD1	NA	CASSLTGQGNTIYF	TGTGCCAGCAGTCTGACAGGGCAGGGAAACACCATATATTTT
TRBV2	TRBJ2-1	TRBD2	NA	CASTPGTNNEQFF	TGTGCCAGCACCCCGGGGACTAACAATGAGCAGTTCTTC
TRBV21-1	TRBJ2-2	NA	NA	CASSKGQGGDTGELFF	TGTGCCAGCAGCAAGGGACAGGGAGGGGACACCGGGGAGCTGTTTTTT
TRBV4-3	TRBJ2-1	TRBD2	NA	CASSQEISRGLAPPEQFF	TGCGCCAGCAGCCAAGAAATTTCCCGTGGACTAGCGCCGCCTGAGCAGTTCTTC
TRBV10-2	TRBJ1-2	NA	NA	CAANSAGNGYTF	TGCGCCGCCAATTCGGCCGGGAATGGCTACACCTTC
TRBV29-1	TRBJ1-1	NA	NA	CSVQGLGGTEAFF	TGCAGCGTGCAGGGCTTGGGGGGGACTGAAGCTTTCTTT
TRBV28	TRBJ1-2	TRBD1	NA	CASVAAGGYYGYTF	TGTGCCAGCGTGGCGGCAGGGGGCTACTATGGCTACACCTTC
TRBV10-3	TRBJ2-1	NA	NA	CAISDRGDNEQFF	TGTGCCATCAGTGACAGGGGGGATAATGAGCAGTTCTTC
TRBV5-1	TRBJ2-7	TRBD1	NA	CASSYWDRGQYEQYF	TGCGCCAGCAGCTATTGGGACAGGGGGCAATACGAGCAGTACTTC
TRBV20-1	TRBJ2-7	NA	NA	CSAAGAREQYF	TGCAGTGCTGCAGGGGCGCGGGAGCAGTACTTC
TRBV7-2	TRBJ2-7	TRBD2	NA	CASLSGRGSYEQYF	TGTGCCAGCCTAAGCGGGAGGGGGTCCTACGAGCAGTACTTC
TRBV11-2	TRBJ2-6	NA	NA	CASIGGKNSGANVLTF	TGTGCCAGCATAGGAGGAAAAAACTCTGGGGCCAACGTCCTGACTTTC
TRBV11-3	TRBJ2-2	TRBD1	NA	CASSLGQGMAGELFF	TGTGCCAGCAGCCTGGGACAGGGAATGGCCGGGGAGCTGTTTTTT
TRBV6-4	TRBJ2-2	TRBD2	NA	CASSHTAGDPGELFF	TGTGCCAGCAGTCACACAGCGGGAGACCCCGGGGAGCTGTTTTTT
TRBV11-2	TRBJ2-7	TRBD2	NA	CASSLTPLAGDEQYF	TGTGCCAGCAGCCTCACCCCACTAGCGGGAGACGAGCAGTACTTC
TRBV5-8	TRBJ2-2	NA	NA	CASTLDPTGTGELFF	TGTGCCAGCACCCTGGACCCCACAGGGACCGGGGAGCTGTTTTTT
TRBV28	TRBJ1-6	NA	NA	CASCTRRSPLHF	TGTGCCAGCTGTACCCGGAGGTCACCCCTCCACTTT
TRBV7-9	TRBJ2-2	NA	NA	CASSLAMVQGLTGELFF	TGTGCCAGCAGCTTAGCCATGGTGCAGGGCTTGACCGGGGAGCTGTTTTTT
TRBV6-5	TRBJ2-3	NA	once	CASSLVGDTQYF	TGTGCCAGCAGTTTAGTTGGAGATACGCAGTATTTT
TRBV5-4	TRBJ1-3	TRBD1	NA	CASSLGQGLLSGNTIYF	TGTGCCAGCAGCTTGGGACAGGGCCTCCTCTCTGGAAACACCATATATTTT
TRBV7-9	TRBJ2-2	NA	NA	CASSPHIDTGELFF	TGTGCCAGCAGCCCCCACATCGACACCGGGGAGCTGTTTTTT